What follows are 6 T cell receptor beta chains derived from one specimen sequenced in a study of Ad26.COV2.S vaccination and SARS-CoV-2 variants. Stated treatment: 19 received Ad26.COV2.S at low or high dose, single or two shots; a few received placebo; per-sample allocation not given. Specimen acquisition occurred on day 63 following the initial vaccine or placebo injection. The assay was immunoSEQ multiplex PCR, and TCRdb's table has in-frame clones only and misses some. The sample yields about 680,000 clones, roughly 90% seen once. This specimen was peripheral blood, taken in a trial of Ad26.COV2.S vaccine versus placebo. The receptor set was obtained from a person aged 18-65 years who received the Ad26.COV2.S COVID-19 vaccine or a placebo.

The CDR3 nucleotides are TGTGCCAGCTCACCACCTAGCGGGAGCACCTACAATGAGCAGTTCTTC. This sequence encodes CASSPPSGSTYNEQFF. The chain links TRBV18 to TRBJ2-1; TRBD2 matches at 9 bases. The V gene's germline CDR1 is KGHSH and CDR2 LQKENI. The junction had 2 bases not matched to a gene; V was cut back by 0 bases and J by 2 bases. The CDR3 contains 16 residues.

The rearrangement joins TRBV10-3 to TRBJ1-2, with D perhaps TRBD1 (6 bases). The CDR3 runs to 15 residues. V was pared by 2 bases and J by 4 bases, with 14 bases between. CDR1 is ENHRY, CDR2 SYGVKD, per germline. DNA for the CDR3: TGTGCCATCAGTGAGGGACAGACGAGGGGCTATGGCTACACCTTC. Encoded protein: CAISEGQTRGYGYTF.

This clone has a handful of counts. V is TRBV30 and J is TRBJ1-6; 7 bases line up with TRBD1. The CDR3 loop spans 18 amino acids. Germline V lookup: CDR1 GTSNPN, CDR2 SVGIG (reference sequence). The V and J ends lost 2 bases and 0 bases, in that order; junction bases with no gene match: 10. This chain's CDR3 is CAWSPPGQRSSYNSPLHF. CDR3 sequence (DNA): TGTGCCTGGAGTCCCCCGGGACAGCGGAGCTCCTATAATTCACCCCTCCACTTT.

The chain is built from TRBV7-2 and TRBJ1-6, with TRBD1 matching over 7 bases. J lost 7 bases, V lost 6 bases, and 6 bases had no gene match. The V gene's germline CDR1 is SGHTA and CDR2 FQGNSA. This CDR3 spans 14 amino acids. The CDR3 sequence: CASRPGTVNSPLHF. The CDR3 DNA is TGTGCCAGCAGACCCGGGACAGTCAATTCACCCCTCCACTTT.

The rearrangement links TRBV30 to TRBJ2-3; D possibly uses TRBD1 or TRBD2 (6 bases each). The V gene's germline CDR1 is GTSNPN and CDR2 SVGIG (reference sequence). The CDR3 is 15 amino acids. Between the trimmed V and J ends, which lost 0 bases and 2 bases, there was a span of 12 bases. The CDR3 loop is CAWSVQGGITDTQYF. The DNA for the CDR3 is TGTGCCTGGAGTGTACAAGGGGGGATCACAGATACGCAGTATTTT. The full variable domain, in which reference TRBV30 and TRBJ2-3 provide the parts outside the CDR3, is SQTIHQWPATLVQPVGSPLSLECTVEGTSNPNLYWYRQAAGRGLQLLFYSVGIGQISSEVPQNLSASRPQDRQFILSSKKLLLSDSGFYLCAWSVQGGITDTQYFGPGTRLTVL.

The chain has TRBV18 and TRBJ2-1; 8 bases match TRBD2. Per the germline V gene, CDR1 is KGHSH and CDR2 is LQKENI. The V segment lost 3 bases and the J segment 2 bases; nucleotides outside the gene matches: 12. The CDR3 extends over 18 amino acids. The CDR3 is CASSPVVAGGDTYNEQFF. CDR3 in DNA: TGTGCCAGCTCACCGGTGGTGGCGGGGGGCGACACCTACAATGAGCAGTTCTTC.